A selection of T cell receptor beta chains follows, all from one sample in a study of T cells in Graves' hyperthyroidism and ophthalmopathy. TCRdb re-called the multiplex PCR reads with MiXCR, one entry per CDR3 protein. The table includes roughly 280,000 distinct CDR3 sequences, 15% to 20% detected once. Sequencing was performed on blood. These receptors were collected from a woman between 55 and 75 years old with Graves' ophthalmopathy. CDR3s include the opening cysteine and the closing phenylalanine or tryptophan. The D gene is left open where the match is weak. Clone size is stated in some rows and not others, as once, few, many or a class when expanded.

D: -; J: TRBJ2-2; size: few; V: TRBV5-1; DNA: TGCGCCAGCAGCCCCTTAAGACTAGCCGGGGAGCTGTTTTTT; CDR3: CASSPLRLAGELFF
D: TRBD2; J: TRBJ2-1; size: -; V: TRBV19; DNA: TGTGCCAGTAGTATCGAGCGGGACCTCTTGAATGAGCAGTTCTTC; CDR3: CASSIERDLLNEQFF
D: -; J: TRBJ1-1; size: many; V: TRBV7-2; DNA: TGTGCCAGCAGCACAATCACGGGGAACACTGAAGCTTTCTTT; CDR3: CASSTITGNTEAFF
D: TRBD1; J: TRBJ2-7; size: many; V: TRBV6-2/TRBV6-3; DNA: TGTGCCAGCAGTCCAACAGGGGGAAACGAGCAGTACTTC; CDR3: CASSPTGGNEQYF
D: -; J: TRBJ1-2; size: -; V: TRBV6-1; DNA: TGTGCCAGCAGTGGTGGCTTAAGCAATGGCTACACCTTC; CDR3: CASSGGLSNGYTF
D: -; J: TRBJ2-7; size: many; V: TRBV5-1; DNA: TGCGCCAGCAGCTTGAACAATGTGGGGGTCTCCTACGAGCAGTACTTC; CDR3: CASSLNNVGVSYEQYF
D: TRBD1; J: TRBJ1-2; size: -; V: TRBV7-9; DNA: TGTGCCAGCAGCTTAGCGGTTCGCAACAGGGGAATCGTCTATGGCTACACCTTC; CDR3: CASSLAVRNRGIVYGYTF
D: -; J: TRBJ1-3; size: many; V: TRBV27; DNA: TGTGCCAGCAGTTTGTTGGGGGCCGGAAACACCATATATTTT; CDR3: CASSLLGAGNTIYF
D: -; J: TRBJ1-1; size: many; V: TRBV28; DNA: TGTGCCAGCACCTATGATCCACACGTTCAAGGAACGTACACTGAAGCTTTCTTT; CDR3: CASTYDPHVQGTYTEAFF
D: -; J: TRBJ1-1; size: many; V: TRBV7-2; DNA: TGTGCCAGCAGCTTAGGCTGGGGCACCATGAACACTGAAGCTTTCTTT; CDR3: CASSLGWGTMNTEAFF
D: TRBD2; J: TRBJ2-5; size: many; V: TRBV12-3/TRBV12-4; DNA: TGTGCCAGCAGTTTAGGACTAGCGGCTATCCAAGAGACCCAGTACTTC; CDR3: CASSLGLAAIQETQYF
D: TRBD1; J: TRBJ2-5; size: many; V: TRBV5-1; DNA: TGCGCCAGCAGCAACCATGCGACAGGGGAAGAGACCCAGTACTTC; CDR3: CASSNHATGEETQYF
D: -; J: TRBJ2-5; size: -; V: TRBV11-3; DNA: TGTGCCAGCAGCCTAGGGGGGGGGGAACAAGAGACCCAGTACTTC; CDR3: CASSLGGGEQETQYF
D: TRBD2; J: TRBJ2-7; size: many; V: TRBV5-1; DNA: TGCGCCAGCAGCTCGTCACCTAGCGGCTCCTACGAGCAGTACTTC; CDR3: CASSSSPSGSYEQYF
D: -; J: TRBJ2-1; size: -; V: TRBV7-3; DNA: TGTGCCAGCAGCCCCCCCGGGGGCCTGTACAATGAGCAGTTCTTC; CDR3: CASSPPGGLYNEQFF
D: -; J: TRBJ2-7; size: many; V: TRBV6-2/TRBV6-3; DNA: TGTGCCACCGGAGGACACTACGAGCAGTACTTC; CDR3: CATGGHYEQYF
D: -; J: TRBJ2-5; size: many; V: TRBV12-3/TRBV12-4; DNA: TGTGCCAGCAGTTTTTCCTTAAGTGGGGAGACCCAGTACTTC; CDR3: CASSFSLSGETQYF
D: TRBD1; J: TRBJ1-5; size: -; V: TRBV11-2; DNA: TGTGCCAGCAGCTTCGGCCAGGGGGATCAGCAGCCCCAGCATTTT; CDR3: CASSFGQGDQQPQHF
D: TRBD2; J: TRBJ2-3; size: many; V: TRBV5-1; DNA: TGCGCCAGCAGCCTCCTAGCGGGAGGATCGAACACAGATACGCAGTATTTT; CDR3: CASSLLAGGSNTDTQYF
D: -; J: TRBJ1-2; size: -; V: TRBV13; DNA: TGTGCCAGCAGCTTAATGGGTGTAACTGGCTACACCTTC; CDR3: CASSLMGVTGYTF
D: -; J: TRBJ2-1; size: few; V: TRBV6-1; DNA: TGTGCCACCACACAGGGAAGATTCAATGAGCAGTTCTTC; CDR3: CATTQGRFNEQFF
D: TRBD2; J: TRBJ2-7; size: few; V: TRBV6-1; DNA: TGTGCCAGCAGTACTCCTAGCGGGAGGGCCTACGAGCAGTACTTC; CDR3: CASSTPSGRAYEQYF
D: TRBD1; J: TRBJ2-7; size: many; V: TRBV5-6; DNA: TGTGCCAGCAGCTTGGTGGGACAGGGCTACGAGCAGTACTTC; CDR3: CASSLVGQGYEQYF
D: TRBD2; J: TRBJ2-5; size: -; V: TRBV2; DNA: TGTGCCAGCAGTGAATCTAGCGGGAGCCAGTACTTC; CDR3: CASSESSGSQYF
D: TRBD1; J: TRBJ2-2; size: many; V: TRBV2; DNA: TGTGCCAGCAGGGACAGGGACCACACCGGGGAGCTGTTTTTT; CDR3: CASRDRDHTGELFF
D: -; J: TRBJ1-2; size: many; V: TRBV18; DNA: TGTGCCAGCAGTCCAGGACAGAACTATGGCTACACCTTC; CDR3: CASSPGQNYGYTF